This is a list of T cell receptor beta chains from one sample in a study of control samples from healthy donors and cancer patients. This table comes from immunoSEQ multiplex PCR, and its TCRdb copy is limited to in-frame clones, with some not included. The sample yields about 100,000 clones, about 90% seen once. Material: blood. These receptors were taken from a woman in her forties or fifties in good health. Each CDR3 is given with its conserved first and last residue.

V gene	J gene	CDR3 protein
TRBV9	TRBJ1-2	CASSVAGTGGSNYGYTF
TRBV29-1	TRBJ1-5	CSAWGGPNQPQHF
TRBV7-8	TRBJ2-2	CASSFSGTGELFF
TRBV7-2	TRBJ2-1	CASSWSSGSYNEQFF
TRBV24-1	TRBJ2-1	CATSDGRSSYNEQFF
TRBV10-3	TRBJ2-3	CAISDRGLAGGEVTDTQYF
TRBV2	TRBJ1-4	CASSSVATKREKLFF
TRBV29-1	TRBJ2-7	CSVDWGTEQYF
TRBV19	TRBJ1-2	CASSIGQAYGYTF
TRBV29-1	TRBJ1-1	CSVEDTGRRDEAFF
TRBV27	TRBJ2-7	CASTKRGTYEQYF
TRBV19	TRBJ1-1	CASSIEQGIYLNTEAFF
TRBV6-2/TRBV6-3	TRBJ1-5	CASSYSLTWEPQHF
TRBV30	TRBJ2-1	CAWTGLQPNEQFF
TRBV13	TRBJ2-2	CASRIAGDTGELFF